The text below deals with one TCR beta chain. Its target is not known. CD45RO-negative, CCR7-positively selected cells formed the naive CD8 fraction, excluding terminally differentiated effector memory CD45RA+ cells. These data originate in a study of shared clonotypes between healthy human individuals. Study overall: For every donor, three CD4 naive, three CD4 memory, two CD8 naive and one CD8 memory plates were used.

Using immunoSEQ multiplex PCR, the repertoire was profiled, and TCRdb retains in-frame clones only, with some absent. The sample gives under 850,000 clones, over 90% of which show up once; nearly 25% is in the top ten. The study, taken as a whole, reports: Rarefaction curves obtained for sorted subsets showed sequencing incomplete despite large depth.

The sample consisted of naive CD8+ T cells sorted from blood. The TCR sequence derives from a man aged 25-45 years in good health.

The CDR3 sequence is CASLKGQGRTDTQYF. In DNA, the CDR3 is TGTGCCAGCCTCAAGGGACAGGGCCGAACAGATACGCAGTATTTT. V usage is TRBV27 and J usage is TRBJ2-3, with 9 bases matching TRBD1. The CDR3 contains 15 residues. Germline V CDR1 and CDR2: MNHEY, SMNVEV (reference sequence). With V trimmed by 8 bases and J by 3 bases, 9 bases remained unmatched.